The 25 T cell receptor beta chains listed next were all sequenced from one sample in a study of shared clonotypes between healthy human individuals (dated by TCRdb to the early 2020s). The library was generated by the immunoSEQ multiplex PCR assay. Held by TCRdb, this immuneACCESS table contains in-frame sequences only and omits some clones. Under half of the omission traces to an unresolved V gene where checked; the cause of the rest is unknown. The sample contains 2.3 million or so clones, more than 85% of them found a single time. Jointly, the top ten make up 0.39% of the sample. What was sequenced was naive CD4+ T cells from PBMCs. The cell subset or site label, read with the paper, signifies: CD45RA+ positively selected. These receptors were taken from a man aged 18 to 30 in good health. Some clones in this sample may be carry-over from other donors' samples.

In nucleotides, the CDR3 is TGTGCCAGCAGCCCCAGGCACACGAACACCGGGGAGCTGTTTTTT. Translated: CASSPRHTNTGELFF. The chain combines TRBV7-2 with TRBJ2-2; D remains ambiguous. The germline V and J ends were trimmed by 5 bases and 0 bases, with 10 bases remaining between them. The CDR3 totals 15 residues. Germline CDR1 and CDR2: SGHTA and FQGNSA.

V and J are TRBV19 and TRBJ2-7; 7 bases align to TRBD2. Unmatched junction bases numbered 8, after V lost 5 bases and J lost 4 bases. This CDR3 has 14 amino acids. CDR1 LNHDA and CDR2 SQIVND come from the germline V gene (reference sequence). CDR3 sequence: CASSSGLGDYEQYF. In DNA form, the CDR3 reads TGTGCCAGTAGTTCAGGACTAGGGGATTACGAGCAGTACTTC.

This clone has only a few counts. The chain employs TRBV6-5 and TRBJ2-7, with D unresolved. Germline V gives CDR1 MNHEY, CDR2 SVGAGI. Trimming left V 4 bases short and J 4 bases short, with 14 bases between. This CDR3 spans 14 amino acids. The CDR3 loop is CASSSPKGVYEQYF. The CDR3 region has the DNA TGTGCCAGCAGTTCCCCAAAAGGCGTGTACGAGCAGTACTTC.

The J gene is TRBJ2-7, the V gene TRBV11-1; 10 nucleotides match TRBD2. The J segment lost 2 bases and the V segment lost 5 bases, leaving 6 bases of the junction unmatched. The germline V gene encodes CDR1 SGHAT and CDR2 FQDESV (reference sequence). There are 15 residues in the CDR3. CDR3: CASSRGLAITYEQYF. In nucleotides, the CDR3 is TGTGCCAGCAGCCGGGGACTAGCGATTACCTACGAGCAGTACTTC.

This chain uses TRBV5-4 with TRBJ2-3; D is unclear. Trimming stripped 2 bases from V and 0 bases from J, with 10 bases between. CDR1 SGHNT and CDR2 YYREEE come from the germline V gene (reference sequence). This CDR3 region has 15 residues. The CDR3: CASSFGRPSTDTQYF. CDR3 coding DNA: TGTGCCAGCAGCTTTGGCAGACCGAGCACAGATACGCAGTATTTT.

The DNA for the CDR3 is TGTGCCAGCAGCCTCCGGAGGGGGGCAGCTAACTATGGCTACACCTTC. This translates into CASSLRRGAANYGYTF. This sequence joins TRBV14 and TRBJ1-2, with D maybe TRBD1 (6 bases). V dropped 4 bases and J dropped 0 bases, with 15 bases sitting between them. Per the germline V gene, CDR1 is SGHDN and CDR2 is FVKESK. This CDR3 has 16 residues.

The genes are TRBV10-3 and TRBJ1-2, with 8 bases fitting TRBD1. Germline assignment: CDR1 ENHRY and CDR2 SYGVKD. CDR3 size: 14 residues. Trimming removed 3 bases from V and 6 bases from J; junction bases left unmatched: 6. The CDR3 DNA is TGTGCCATCAGTGAAGTCAGGGGGCGGGATGGCTACACCTTC. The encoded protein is CAISEVRGRDGYTF.

CDR3 sequence: CASSPPGLLYEQYF. The CDR3 coding sequence is TGTGCCAGCTCCCCCCCGGGACTACTCTACGAGCAGTACTTC. J is TRBJ2-7 and V is TRBV28, with 7 nucleotides matching TRBD2. The V and J ends lost 8 bases and 3 bases, in that order; junction bases with no gene match: 10. CDR1 and CDR2 (germline): MDHEN, SYDVKM. The CDR3 length is 14 residues.

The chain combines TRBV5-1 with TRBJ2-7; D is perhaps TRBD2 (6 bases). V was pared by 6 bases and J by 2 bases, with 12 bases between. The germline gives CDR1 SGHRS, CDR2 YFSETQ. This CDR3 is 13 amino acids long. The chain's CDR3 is CASKGGSTYEQYF. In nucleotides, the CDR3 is TGCGCCAGCAAGGGAGGCTCCACCTACGAGCAGTACTTC.

The DNA of the CDR3 is TGTGCCAGCAGCTTAGCGGGACTAGCCGAGCGGGATGAGCAGTTCTTC. Its translation is CASSLAGLAERDEQFF. The chain links TRBV7-2 to TRBJ2-1; 9 bases are shared with TRBD2. Germline V gene sequence: CDR1 SGHTA, CDR2 FQGNSA. The CDR3 spans 16 residues. V gave up 0 bases and J gave up 8 bases; unmatched junction bases: 8.

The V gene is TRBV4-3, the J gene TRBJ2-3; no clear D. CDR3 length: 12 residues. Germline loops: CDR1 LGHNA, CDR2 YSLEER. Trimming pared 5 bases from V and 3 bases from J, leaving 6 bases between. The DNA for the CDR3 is TGCGCCAGCAGCGGCGATACAGATACGCAGTATTTT. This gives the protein CASSGDTDTQYF.

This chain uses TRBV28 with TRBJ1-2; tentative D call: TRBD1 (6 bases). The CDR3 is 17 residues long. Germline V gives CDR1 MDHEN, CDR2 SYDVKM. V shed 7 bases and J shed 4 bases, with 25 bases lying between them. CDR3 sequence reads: CASTTLPTGKAFYGYTF. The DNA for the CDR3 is TGTGCCAGCACCACCCTACCCACAGGGAAGGCCTTCTATGGCTACACCTTC.

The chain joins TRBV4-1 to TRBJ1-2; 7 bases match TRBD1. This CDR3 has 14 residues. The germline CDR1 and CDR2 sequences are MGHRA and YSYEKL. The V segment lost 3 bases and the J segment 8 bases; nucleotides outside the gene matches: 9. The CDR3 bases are TGCGCCAGCAGCCACCCCGGGACAGACGTAGGCTACACCTTC. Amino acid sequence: CASSHPGTDVGYTF.

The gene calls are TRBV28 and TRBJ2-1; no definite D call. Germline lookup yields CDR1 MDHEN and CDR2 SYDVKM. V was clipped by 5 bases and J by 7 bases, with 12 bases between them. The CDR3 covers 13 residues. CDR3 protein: CASSRVAQNEQFF. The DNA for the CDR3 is TGTGCCAGCAGTAGGGTGGCCCAGAATGAGCAGTTCTTC.

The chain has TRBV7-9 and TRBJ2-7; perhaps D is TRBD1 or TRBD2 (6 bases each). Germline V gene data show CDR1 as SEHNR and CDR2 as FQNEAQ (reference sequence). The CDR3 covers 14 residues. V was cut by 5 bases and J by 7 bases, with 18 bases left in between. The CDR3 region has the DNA TGTGCCAGCAGCCCGACGGGGGCGTACGGGGAGCAGTACTTC. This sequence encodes CASSPTGAYGEQYF.

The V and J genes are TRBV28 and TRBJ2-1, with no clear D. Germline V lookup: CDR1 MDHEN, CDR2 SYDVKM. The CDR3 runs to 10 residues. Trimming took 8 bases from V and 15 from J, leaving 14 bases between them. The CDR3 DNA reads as TGTGCCAGCGGGCACCCAGTAGCGTTCTTC. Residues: CASGHPVAFF. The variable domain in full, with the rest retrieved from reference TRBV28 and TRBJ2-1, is DVKVTQSSRYLVKRTGEKVFLECVQDMDHENMFWYRQDPGLGLRLIYFSYDVKMKEKGDIPEGYSVSREKKERFSLILESASTNQTSMYLCASGHPVAFFGPGTRLTVL.

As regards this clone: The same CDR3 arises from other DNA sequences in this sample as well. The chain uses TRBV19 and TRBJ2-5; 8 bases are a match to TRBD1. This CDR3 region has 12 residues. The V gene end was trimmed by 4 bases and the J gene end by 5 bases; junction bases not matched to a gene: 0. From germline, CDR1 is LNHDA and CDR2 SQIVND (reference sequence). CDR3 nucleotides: TGTGCCAGTAGTAACAGGGGGGAGACCCAGTACTTC. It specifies CASSNRGETQYF.

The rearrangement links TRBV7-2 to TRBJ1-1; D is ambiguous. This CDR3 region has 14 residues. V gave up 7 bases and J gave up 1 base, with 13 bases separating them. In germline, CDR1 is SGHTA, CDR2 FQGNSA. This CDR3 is CASNLWGKNTEAFF. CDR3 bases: TGTGCCAGCAACCTCTGGGGAAAGAACACTGAAGCTTTCTTT. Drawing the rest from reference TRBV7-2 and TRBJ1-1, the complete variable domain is GAGVSQSPSNKVTEKGKDVELRCDPISGHTALYWYRQSLGQGLEFLIYFQGNSAPDKSGLPSDRFSAERTGGSVSTLTIQRTQQEDSAVYLCASNLWGKNTEAFFGQGTRLTVV.

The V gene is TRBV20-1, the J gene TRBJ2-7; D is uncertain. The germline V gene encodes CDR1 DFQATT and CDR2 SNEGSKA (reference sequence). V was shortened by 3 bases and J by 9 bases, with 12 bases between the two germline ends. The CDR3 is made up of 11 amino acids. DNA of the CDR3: TGCAGTGCTAGCGACGCCCCCGGGCAGTACTTC. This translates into CSASDAPGQYF.

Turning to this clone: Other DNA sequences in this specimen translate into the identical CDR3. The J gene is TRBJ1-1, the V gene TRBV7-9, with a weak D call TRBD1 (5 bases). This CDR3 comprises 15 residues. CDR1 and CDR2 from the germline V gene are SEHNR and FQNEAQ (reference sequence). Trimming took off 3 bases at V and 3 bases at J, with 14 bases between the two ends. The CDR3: CASSLRGVGDTEAFF. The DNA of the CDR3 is TGTGCCAGCAGCTTGCGGGGCGTGGGTGACACTGAAGCTTTCTTT.

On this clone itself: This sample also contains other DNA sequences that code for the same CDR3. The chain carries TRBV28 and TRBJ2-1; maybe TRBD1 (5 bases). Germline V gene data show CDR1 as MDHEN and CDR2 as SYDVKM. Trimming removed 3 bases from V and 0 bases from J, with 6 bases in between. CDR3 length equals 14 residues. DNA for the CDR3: TGTGCCAGCAGTTTTCAGGGCTCCTACAATGAGCAGTTCTTC. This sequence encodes CASSFQGSYNEQFF.

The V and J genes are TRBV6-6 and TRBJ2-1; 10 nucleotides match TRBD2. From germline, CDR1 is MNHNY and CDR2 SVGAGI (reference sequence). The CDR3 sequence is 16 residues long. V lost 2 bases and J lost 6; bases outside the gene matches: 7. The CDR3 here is CASSYGIAGGTNEQFF. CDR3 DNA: TGTGCCAGCAGTTACGGAATAGCGGGAGGCACCAATGAGCAGTTCTTC.

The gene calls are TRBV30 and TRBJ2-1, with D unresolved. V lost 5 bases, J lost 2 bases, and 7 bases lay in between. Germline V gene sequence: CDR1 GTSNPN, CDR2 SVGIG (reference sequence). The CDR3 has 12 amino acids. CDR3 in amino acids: CAWLRTYNEQFF. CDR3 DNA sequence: TGTGCCTGGTTACGGACCTACAATGAGCAGTTCTTC.

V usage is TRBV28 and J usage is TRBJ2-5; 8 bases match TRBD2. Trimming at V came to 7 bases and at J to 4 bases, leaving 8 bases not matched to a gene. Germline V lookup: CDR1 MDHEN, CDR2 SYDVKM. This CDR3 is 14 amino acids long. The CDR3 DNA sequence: TGTGCCAGCAACTACGGGGGGGAGGGAGAGACCCAGTACTTC. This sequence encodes CASNYGGEGETQYF.

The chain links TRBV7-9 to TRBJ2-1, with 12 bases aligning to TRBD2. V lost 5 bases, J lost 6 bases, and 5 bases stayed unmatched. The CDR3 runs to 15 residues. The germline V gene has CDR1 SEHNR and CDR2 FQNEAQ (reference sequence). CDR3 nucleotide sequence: TGTGCCAGCAGCCCCATGGGACTAGCGGGCAATGAGCAGTTCTTC. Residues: CASSPMGLAGNEQFF.